This record looks at one T cell receptor beta chain sequence and its context. What it recognizes is unknown. This specimen belongs to a study of PD-1 blockade in classical Hodgkin lymphoma. Sequencing used immunoSEQ multiplex PCR; TCRdb keeps in-frame clones, though not all of them. The sample contains approximately 52,000 clones, roughly nine tenths of which appear only once. The time point: cycle 4 day 1 (C4D1), after less than 7 weeks of nivolumab. Every patient had relapsed following autologous stem cell transplantation, and cohorts differed in brentuximab vedotin exposure. The CDR3 is made up of 13 amino acids. Deletions cut 5 bases from V and 5 bases from J, with 10 bases between. Looked up from germline, CDR1 is ENHRY and CDR2 is SYGVKD. Study-wide results and caveats: Newly diagnosed patients and complete responders had comparable diversity at baseline.

V is TRBV10-3 and J is TRBJ1-5; no definite D call. The sequencing used peripheral blood mononuclear cells (PBMCs), collected before the fourth cycle of nivolumab. This sequence was found in a human donor with classical Hodgkin lymphoma. The CDR3 loop is CAISPGLDQPQHF. CDR3 sequence (DNA): TGTGCCATCAGTCCGGGGTTAGATCAGCCCCAGCATTTT.